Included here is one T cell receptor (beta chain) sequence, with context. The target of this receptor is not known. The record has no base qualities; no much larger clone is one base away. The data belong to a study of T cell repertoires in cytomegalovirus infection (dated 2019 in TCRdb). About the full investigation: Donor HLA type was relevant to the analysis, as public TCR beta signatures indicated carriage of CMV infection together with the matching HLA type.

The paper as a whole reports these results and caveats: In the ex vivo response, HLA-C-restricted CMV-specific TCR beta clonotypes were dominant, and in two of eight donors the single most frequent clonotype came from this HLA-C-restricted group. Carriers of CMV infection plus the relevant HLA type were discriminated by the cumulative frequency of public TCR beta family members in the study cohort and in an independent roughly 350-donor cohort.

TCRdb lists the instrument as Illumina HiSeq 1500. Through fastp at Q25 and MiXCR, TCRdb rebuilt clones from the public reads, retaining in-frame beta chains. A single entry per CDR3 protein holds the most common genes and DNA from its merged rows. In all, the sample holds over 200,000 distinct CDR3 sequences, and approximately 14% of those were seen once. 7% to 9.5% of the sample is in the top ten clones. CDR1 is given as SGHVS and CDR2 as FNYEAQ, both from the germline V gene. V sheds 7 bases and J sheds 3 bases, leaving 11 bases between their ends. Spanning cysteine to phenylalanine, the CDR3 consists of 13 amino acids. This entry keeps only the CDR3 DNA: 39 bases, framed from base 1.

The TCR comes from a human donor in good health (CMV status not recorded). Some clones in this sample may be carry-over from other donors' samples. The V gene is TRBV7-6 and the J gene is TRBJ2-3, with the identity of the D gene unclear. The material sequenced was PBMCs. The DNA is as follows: TGTGCCAGCACCGCGATCGTGACAGATACGCAGTATTTT. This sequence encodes CASTAIVTDTQYF.